This T cell receptor beta chain comes out of a study of OX40 agonist ivuxolimab in advanced cancers. On the study more broadly: Hepatocellular carcinoma, melanoma, renal cell or head and neck cancer was diagnosed in the dose-escalation patients. Prior anti-PD-1, anti-PD-L1 or anti-CTLA-4 therapy was allowed; more than 30% had some. Three dose-escalation patients had partial responses: one with hepatocellular carcinoma and two with cutaneous melanoma.

Produced via immunoSEQ multiplex PCR; TCRdb's table is partial and in-frame only. The profile covers tens of thousands of clones, with about 90% appearing a single time and under 2% taken by the ten largest. V dropped 4 bases and J dropped 9; count of bases not matched to a gene: 5. The CDR3 loop spans 15 amino acids. CDR1 and CDR2 (germline): SGHAT, FQNNGV. A history of autoimmune disease or systemic immunosuppression excluded patients. The gene calls are TRBV11-2 and TRBJ1-6; 11 nucleotides line up with TRBD1. The source material was CD4+ or CD8+ T cells sorted from blood, sampled in a trial of the OX40 agonist ivuxolimab. The TCR was taken from an adult with an advanced solid tumor such as melanoma, head and neck, liver or kidney cancer. The CDR3, as DNA: TGTGCCAGCAGCTCGGAGGGGACAGGGGGTTCACCCCTCCACTTT. Translated: CASSSEGTGGSPLHF.